This T cell receptor beta chain was identified in a study of cytomegalovirus exposure and HLA in healthy donors. Points from the study as a whole: Some highly shared sequence variants likely arose as a pipeline artifact.

PCR was performed using 60 Vbeta and 13 Jbeta primers. Produced via immunoSEQ multiplex PCR; TCRdb's table is partial and in-frame only. The data show 200,000 to 250,000 clones, with 85% to 90% seen just once and roughly 1.3% held by the top ten. With regard to this clone: The antigen remains unidentified.

Looked up from germline, CDR1 is SGHRS and CDR2 is YFSETQ. This CDR3 is built from 14 residues. Trimming at V came to 4 bases and at J to 7 bases, leaving 10 bases not matched to a gene. The specimen sequenced was PBMCs. The rearrangement links TRBV5-1 to TRBJ2-7, with TRBD1 identical over 8 bases. The receptor was isolated from a human donor in good health. This CDR3 is CASSVGTGEYEQYF. The CDR3 DNA follows: TGCGCCAGCAGCGTCGGGACAGGAGAGTATGAGCAGTACTTC.